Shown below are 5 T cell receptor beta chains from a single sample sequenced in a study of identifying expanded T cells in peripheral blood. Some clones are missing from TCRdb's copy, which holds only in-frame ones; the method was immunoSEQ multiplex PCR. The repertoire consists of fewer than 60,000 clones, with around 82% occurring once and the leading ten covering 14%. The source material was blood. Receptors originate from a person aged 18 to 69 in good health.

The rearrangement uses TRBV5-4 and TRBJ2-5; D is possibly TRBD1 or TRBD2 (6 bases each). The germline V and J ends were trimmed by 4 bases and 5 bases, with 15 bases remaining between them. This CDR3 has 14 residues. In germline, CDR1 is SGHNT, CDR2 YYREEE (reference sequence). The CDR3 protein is CASSQEGVGETQYF. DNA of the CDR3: TGTGCCAGCAGCCAGGAGGGGGTTGGGGAGACCCAGTACTTC.

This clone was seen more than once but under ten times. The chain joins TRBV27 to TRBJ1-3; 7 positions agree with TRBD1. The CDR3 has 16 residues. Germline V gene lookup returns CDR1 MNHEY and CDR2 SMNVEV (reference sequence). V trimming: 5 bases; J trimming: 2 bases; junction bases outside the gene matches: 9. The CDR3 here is CASSHNRDSAGNTIYF. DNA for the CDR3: TGTGCCAGCAGTCACAACCGGGACAGTGCTGGAAACACCATATATTTT.

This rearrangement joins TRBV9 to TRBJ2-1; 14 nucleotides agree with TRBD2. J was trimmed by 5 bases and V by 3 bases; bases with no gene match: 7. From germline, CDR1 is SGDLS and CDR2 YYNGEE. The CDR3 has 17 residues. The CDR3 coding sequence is TGTGCCAGCAGCGAGAGACTAGCGGGAGGGGGGGACAATGAGCAGTTCTTC. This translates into CASSERLAGGGDNEQFF. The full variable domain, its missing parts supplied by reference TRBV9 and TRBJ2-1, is DSGVTQTPKHLITATGQRVTLRCSPRSGDLSVYWYQQSLDQGLQFLIQYYNGEERAKGNILERFSAQQFPDLHSELNLSSLELGDSALYFCASSERLAGGGDNEQFFGPGTRLTVL.

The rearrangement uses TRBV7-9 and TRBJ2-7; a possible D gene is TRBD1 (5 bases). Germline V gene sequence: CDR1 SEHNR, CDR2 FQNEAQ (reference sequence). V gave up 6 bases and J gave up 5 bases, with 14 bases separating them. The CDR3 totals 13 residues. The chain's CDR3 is CASRKGQGDEQYV. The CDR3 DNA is TGTGCCAGCAGGAAAGGACAAGGGGACGAGCAGTACGTC.

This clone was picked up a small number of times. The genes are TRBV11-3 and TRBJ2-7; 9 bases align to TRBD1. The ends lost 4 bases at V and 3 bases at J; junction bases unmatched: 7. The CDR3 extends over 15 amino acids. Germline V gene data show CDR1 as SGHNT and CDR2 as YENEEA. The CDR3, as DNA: TGTGCCAGCAGCTCGGAGGACAGGGGAGACTACGAGCAGTACTTC. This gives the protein CASSSEDRGDYEQYF.